Each of the 23 T cell receptor beta chains below was sequenced from the same sample in a study of cytomegalovirus exposure and HLA in healthy donors (dated by TCRdb to about 2017). Library construction relied on the immunoSEQ multiplex PCR assay. For the multiplex PCR, a mixture combining 60 forward primers for TCR Vbeta segments and 13 reverse primers for TCR Jbeta segments was used. TCRdb provides this immuneACCESS table in a form limited to in-frame rearrangements. Some clones are lacking; in checked studies, under half of them reflect an unresolved V gene, and why the rest are absent is not known. The sample table shows around 61,000 clones, and 70% to 85% are seen once. The biggest ten clones account for over 1.5% of the sample. The specimen sequenced was PBMCs. The source of these receptors is a man aged 35-49 years in good health and CMV-seronegative.

V usage is TRBV5-6 and J usage is TRBJ1-6, with 7 positions matching TRBD1. CDR1 and CDR2 from the germline V gene are SGHDT and YYEEEE. CDR3 length: 16 amino acids. V shed 1 base, J shed 10 bases, and the junction held 11 bases outside the gene matches. CDR3 loop: CASSLRKQGLESPLHF. In nucleotides, the CDR3 is TGTGCCAGCAGCTTGAGAAAACAGGGGCTTGAATCACCCCTCCACTTT.

As regards this clone: The sample has other DNA sequences that encode this CDR3 too. This rearrangement joins TRBV7-9 to TRBJ2-5; 9 positions match TRBD2. Germline trimming cut 5 bases from V and 5 bases from J; bases unmatched to any gene: 3. This CDR3 has 13 amino acids. CDR1 is SEHNR, CDR2 FQNEAQ, per germline (reference sequence). CDR3 sequence: CASSQGLAETQYF. The CDR3 nucleotides are TGTGCCAGCAGCCAGGGACTAGCCGAGACCCAGTACTTC.

The chain recombines TRBV5-5 with TRBJ1-1, with TRBD1 matching 8 bases. CDR3 length: 14 amino acids. Germline trimming cut 4 bases from V and 2 bases from J; bases unmatched to any gene: 4. Germline V gene sequence: CDR1 SGHKS, CDR2 YYEKEE (reference sequence). The CDR3 is CASSRTGRNTEAFF. The CDR3 coding sequence is TGTGCCAGCAGCCGGACAGGGAGAAACACTGAAGCTTTCTTT.

V and J are TRBV6-6 and TRBJ1-2, with D unresolved. CDR3 length equals 14 residues. CDR1 and CDR2 from the germline V gene are MNHNY and SVGAGI (reference sequence). With 1 base removed from V and 2 bases from J, the gap between germline ends came to 8 bases. CDR3 protein: CASSYYGENYGYTF. CDR3 nucleotides: TGTGCCAGCAGTTACTATGGAGAGAACTATGGCTACACCTTC.

This clone is a singleton in its sample. The rearrangement uses TRBV7-2 and TRBJ1-2, with D uncertain. CDR1 is SGHTA and CDR2 is FQGNSA in the germline V gene. With 1 base removed from V and 2 bases from J, the gap between germline ends came to 11 bases. This CDR3 is built from 15 residues. This CDR3 reads CASSLDFSENYGYTF. CDR3 in DNA: TGTGCCAGCAGCTTAGACTTTTCCGAAAACTATGGCTACACCTTC. The full variable domain, completed using reference TRBV7-2 and TRBJ1-2, is GAGVSQSPSNKVTEKGKDVELRCDPISGHTALYWYRQSLGQGLEFLIYFQGNSAPDKSGLPSDRFSAERTGGSVSTLTIQRTQQEDSAVYLCASSLDFSENYGYTFGSGTRLTVV.

This chain joins TRBV7-2 and TRBJ2-5; weak D call: TRBD2 (6 bases). Germline loops: CDR1 SGHTA, CDR2 FQGNSA. The CDR3 is 15 residues long. Trimming removed 5 bases at V and 5 bases at J, with 18 bases between. Written as DNA, the CDR3 is TGTGCCAGCAGCCCTCTCTTAGCGGCAGGGGAGACCCAGTACTTC. Its protein is CASSPLLAAGETQYF.

The CDR3 DNA reads as TGTGCCAGCAGCTTAGGGCAGAACAATCAGCCCCAGCATTTT. Protein product: CASSLGQNNQPQHF. The rearrangement links TRBV7-2 to TRBJ1-5; unclear D gene. Looked up from germline, CDR1 is SGHTA and CDR2 is FQGNSA. The CDR3 loop spans 14 amino acids. Trimming removed 1 base at V and 3 bases at J, with 7 bases between.

The V and J genes are TRBV27 and TRBJ2-3, with D perhaps TRBD1 (5 bases). Trimming left V 5 bases short and J 0 bases short, with 18 bases between. This CDR3 is built from 17 residues. Germline CDR1 MNHEY, CDR2 SMNVEV (reference sequence). This CDR3 is CASSPLPDKPSTDTQYF. CDR3 in DNA: TGTGCCAGCAGTCCCCTCCCGGACAAGCCTAGCACAGATACGCAGTATTTT.

V and J are TRBV27 and TRBJ2-3, with 7 bases fitting TRBD2. The V gene's germline CDR1 is MNHEY and CDR2 SMNVEV (reference sequence). This CDR3 is built from 17 residues. With V trimmed by 2 bases and J by 0 bases, 8 bases remained unmatched. The CDR3 bases are TGTGCCAGCAGTTTACTGGAGTTGGGGGGGAGCACAGATACGCAGTATTTT. This codes for CASSLLELGGSTDTQYF.

As to this clone: Other DNA sequences in this specimen translate into the identical CDR3. The chain employs TRBV7-9 and TRBJ1-3, with TRBD1 matching 7 bases. This CDR3 is built from 15 residues. The germline CDR1 and CDR2 sequences are SEHNR and FQNEAQ (reference sequence). V shed 2 bases and J 3 bases; nucleotides not matched to a gene: 4. The CDR3 bases are TGTGCCAGCAGCTTAAAGGGGGCGGTTGGAAACACCATATATTTT. Its translation is CASSLKGAVGNTIYF.

The V and J genes are TRBV4-1 and TRBJ2-1, with TRBD2 identical over 11 bases. CDR1 and CDR2 from the germline V gene are MGHRA and YSYEKL. CDR3 length: 15 residues. V lost 4 bases and J lost 9; bases outside the gene matches: 8. The CDR3 coding sequence is TGCGCCAGCAGCCTAATACTAGCGGGGGTCTCTGAGCAGTTCTTC. It yields the protein CASSLILAGVSEQFF.

In DNA, the CDR3 is TGCGCCAGCAGTTTCACCGGACAGAGCTCCTATAATTCACCCCTCCACTTT. Translating gives CASSFTGQSSYNSPLHF. The chain has TRBV10-2 and TRBJ1-6; a possible D gene is TRBD1 (6 bases). Deletions cut 5 bases from V and 0 bases from J, with 14 bases between. Germline CDR1 and CDR2: WSHSY and SAAADI. The CDR3 covers 17 residues.

The chain is built from TRBV30 and TRBJ1-1; no clear D gene. V lost 7 bases to trimming and J lost 1 base, with 13 bases between them. The CDR3 runs to 13 residues. Germline V gives CDR1 GTSNPN, CDR2 SVGIG (reference sequence). In DNA form, the CDR3 reads TGTGCCTCCCATTATTCGAGGAACACTGAAGCTTTCTTT. It codes for CASHYSRNTEAFF.

The chain couples TRBV6-6 to TRBJ1-2, with D hard to call. This CDR3 has 15 amino acids. Germline V gene sequence: CDR1 MNHNY, CDR2 SVGAGI (reference sequence). Trimming shortened V by 5 bases and J by 3 bases, and 16 bases separated the two germline ends. The CDR3 spells CASSRWEGADYGYTF. CDR3 DNA sequence: TGTGCCAGCAGTCGATGGGAAGGAGCGGACTATGGCTACACCTTC.

This clone was seen only once. The rearrangement uses TRBV6-1 and TRBJ1-1; D possibly corresponds to TRBD1 (6 bases). In germline, CDR1 is MNHNS, CDR2 SASEGT. The CDR3 runs to 15 residues. V was clipped by 6 bases and J by 1 base, with 15 bases between them. The CDR3 here is CASRSVGQTNTEAFF. CDR3 nucleotide sequence: TGTGCCAGCAGGTCCGTTGGACAGACGAACACTGAAGCTTTCTTT.

The chain is built from TRBV5-1 and TRBJ1-6, with D tentatively TRBD1 (5 bases). V lost 1 base and J lost 6, with 20 bases in between. There are 18 residues in the CDR3. Germline V gene data show CDR1 as SGHRS and CDR2 as YFSETQ. The CDR3 DNA follows: TGCGCCAGCAGCTTGACGGTTGGAGGGGTTGAAGGTAATTCACCCCTCCACTTT. It codes for CASSLTVGGVEGNSPLHF.

The CDR3 DNA reads as TGTGCCAGCAGCCCCCAGGGGGCCCACGAGCAGTACTTC. It codes for CASSPQGAHEQYF. This chain joins TRBV11-2 and TRBJ2-7; TRBD1 agrees at 8 bases. Germline-derived CDR1 and CDR2 are SGHAT and FQNNGV. This CDR3 has 13 amino acids. The ends lost 5 bases at V and 5 bases at J; junction bases unmatched: 5.

Here the CDR3 DNA reads TGTGCCAGCAGCCTAGCGGGGGGGCCGTCGGGGGAGCTGTTTTTT. Its protein is CASSLAGGPSGELFF. The chain employs TRBV25-1 and TRBJ2-2; TRBD2 matches 12 bases. Germline V lookup: CDR1 MGHDK, CDR2 SYGVNS. V shed 6 bases and J 8 bases; nucleotides not matched to a gene: 7. The CDR3 covers 15 residues.

The chain links TRBV5-1 to TRBJ2-1; maybe TRBD1 (6 bases). Germline CDR1 is SGHRS and CDR2 is YFSETQ. Trimming pared 4 bases from V and 12 bases from J, leaving 17 bases between. The CDR3 covers 13 residues. CDR3 residues: CASSITIQGPQFF. In DNA form, the CDR3 reads TGCGCCAGCAGCATTACTATACAGGGCCCGCAGTTCTTC.

The gene calls are TRBV2 and TRBJ2-2; 8 bases align to TRBD1. Germline V CDR1 and CDR2: SNHLY, FYNNEI. V shed 6 bases, J shed 4 bases, and the junction held 4 bases outside the gene matches. The CDR3 consists of 14 residues. CDR3 protein: CASSADRATGELFF. The CDR3 DNA is TGTGCCAGCAGCGCGGACAGGGCCACCGGGGAGCTGTTTTTT.

The chain recombines TRBV29-1 with TRBJ1-5; D gene ambiguous. The CDR3 loop spans 13 amino acids. Germline CDR1 SQVTM, CDR2 ANQGSEA. Trimming took off 3 bases at V and 8 bases at J, with 14 bases between the two ends. DNA of the CDR3: TGCAGCGTTGAGTACGGACCCGGGGAGCCCCAGCATTTT. This codes for CSVEYGPGEPQHF.

V usage is TRBV30 and J usage is TRBJ1-6, with D possibly being TRBD1 (5 bases). The CDR3 runs to 13 residues. From germline, CDR1 is GTSNPN and CDR2 SVGIG (reference sequence). The germline V and J ends were trimmed by 5 bases and 10 bases, with 15 bases remaining between them. CDR3 bases: TGTGCCTGGGGGCGCGGGGCGGGATCACCCCTCCACTTT. It specifies CAWGRGAGSPLHF.

This chain uses TRBV27 with TRBJ2-7; 10 bases map to TRBD1. After removal of 7 bases from V and 2 bases from J, the junction contained 5 bases not matched to a gene. CDR1 MNHEY and CDR2 SMNVEV come from the germline V gene (reference sequence). The CDR3 has 14 residues. In nucleotides, the CDR3 is TGTGCCAGCAAAACCGGGACAGGGGCCTACGAGCAGTACTTC. This sequence encodes CASKTGTGAYEQYF.